A single sample is the source of the 10 T cell receptor beta chains below, sequenced in a study of cytomegalovirus exposure and HLA in healthy donors. The PCR had 60 Vbeta and 13 Jbeta primers. Assay used: immunoSEQ multiplex PCR; TCRdb lists only in-frame clones, some missing. The data hold roughly 180,000 clones, with around 79% observed a single time. Specimen: PBMCs. The receptors shown here come from a man between 45 and 60 years old in good health and CMV-seropositive.

This rearrangement joins TRBV27 to TRBJ2-3; D unclear. Looked up from germline, CDR1 is MNHEY and CDR2 is SMNVEV (reference sequence). This CDR3 region has 15 residues. V gave up 0 bases and J gave up 3 bases, with 10 bases separating them. CDR3 nucleotide sequence: TGTGCCAGCAGTTTATCGAGCCTAGTTACAGATACGCAGTATTTT. Amino acids: CASSLSSLVTDTQYF.

The chain carries TRBV4-3 and TRBJ2-2; D is ambiguous. Trimming took 1 base from V and 5 from J, leaving 20 bases between them. Per germline, CDR1 LGHNA and CDR2 YSLEER. The CDR3 consists of 18 residues. CDR3 bases: TGCGCCAGCAGCCAAGGTCCTGGTTTGGCAGGAAATACCGGGGAGCTGTTTTTT. Protein: CASSQGPGLAGNTGELFF.

This clone was seen only a few times. The CDR3 region has the DNA TGTGCCAGCAGCGTAGCTCGAGGGTACTCCGAAGCTTTCTTT. Translating gives CASSVARGYSEAFF. The chain recombines TRBV9 with TRBJ1-1; D ambiguous. This CDR3 contains 14 residues. CDR1 and CDR2 from the germline V gene are SGDLS and YYNGEE. Trimming pared 0 bases from V and 8 bases from J, leaving 14 bases between.

In this sample, this clone turned up a few times. The chain uses TRBV11-2 and TRBJ2-7, with TRBD1 matching 9 bases. Losses at the gene ends were 5 bases for V and 11 bases for J; bases not matched to a gene: 7. The CDR3 runs 12 residues. The germline V gene has CDR1 SGHAT and CDR2 FQNNGV. The CDR3 region has the DNA TGTGCCAGCAGCCCCTGGACAGGGGAGGAGTACGTC. It is translated as CASSPWTGEEYV.

This clone was found once. This chain joins TRBV19 and TRBJ2-1; maybe TRBD1 (5 bases). Germline CDR1 and CDR2: LNHDA and SQIVND (reference sequence). The CDR3 is 14 amino acids. The germline V and J ends were trimmed by 1 base and 2 bases, with 6 bases remaining between them. The CDR3 reads CASSIVGPYNEQFF. CDR3 nucleotide sequence: TGTGCCAGTAGTATAGTGGGGCCCTACAATGAGCAGTTCTTC.

There are a few counts of this clone. The V gene is TRBV2, the J gene TRBJ1-1, with a tentative D call TRBD1 (6 bases). CDR3 size: 15 residues. Germline-derived CDR1 and CDR2 are SNHLY and FYNNEI. Trimming pared 6 bases from V and 3 bases from J, leaving 17 bases between. CDR3 in amino acids: CASRTSQGTDTEAFF. DNA for the CDR3: TGTGCCAGCAGGACCAGTCAGGGGACGGACACTGAAGCTTTCTTT.

The rearrangement joins TRBV6-5 to TRBJ1-2, with D possibly being TRBD1 (6 bases). The ends were cut back, 3 bases at V and 7 bases at J, with 15 bases in the middle. The CDR3 spans 14 residues. Germline CDR1 and CDR2: MNHEY and SVGAGI. Here the CDR3 reads CASSYSRGQSGYTF. Written as DNA, the CDR3 is TGTGCCAGCAGTTATTCCCGTGGACAGTCTGGCTACACCTTC.

V usage is TRBV6-1 and J usage is TRBJ2-7; D is possibly TRBD1 (6 bases). With 4 bases removed from V and 3 bases from J, the gap between germline ends came to 10 bases. The CDR3 is 13 residues long. CDR1 is MNHNS and CDR2 is SASEGT in the germline V gene. This chain's CDR3 is CASSGGQNYEQYV. The CDR3 coding sequence is TGTGCCAGCAGTGGGGGACAAAACTACGAGCAGTACGTC.

This clone turned up a few times. V usage is TRBV7-9 and J usage is TRBJ2-7, with D perhaps matching TRBD1 (5 bases). Germline V gene sequence: CDR1 SEHNR, CDR2 FQNEAQ (reference sequence). This CDR3 contains 14 residues. V was trimmed by 1 base and J by 0 bases, leaving 7 bases between them. In nucleotides, the CDR3 is TGTGCCAGCAGCTTAGTTGGGGCCTCCTACGAGCAGTACGTC. It translates to CASSLVGASYEQYV.

V is TRBV4-3 and J is TRBJ2-5; maybe TRBD2 (6 bases). The CDR3 has 14 amino acids. Germline V gene lookup returns CDR1 LGHNA and CDR2 YSLEER. Between the trimmed V and J ends, which lost 2 bases and 7 bases, there was a span of 14 bases. The CDR3 protein is CASSQQTGLGTQYF. As DNA, the CDR3 is TGCGCCAGCAGCCAACAGACGGGACTTGGGACCCAGTACTTC.